A selection of T cell receptor beta chains follows, all from one sample in a study of naive and memory T cell subsets. TCRdb recomputed calls from the UMI-ligation and nested PCR reads with MiXCR, one row per CDR3 protein. This table holds 95,000 to 150,000 distinct CDR3 sequences, roughly 36% found once. Sequencing was carried out using central memory CD4+ T cells from blood. These receptor sequences come from a human donor in good health. Each CDR3 is given with its conserved first and last residue.

v_gene: TRBV7-2; CDR3aa: CASSSADRTYEQYF
v_gene: TRBV4-3; CDR3aa: CASSQGISGYTF
v_gene: TRBV28; CDR3aa: CASSSGGSAKNIQYF
v_gene: TRBV27; CDR3aa: CASSSLALRRKREGGNEQFF
v_gene: TRBV20-1; CDR3aa: CSARKSEGHQFF
v_gene: TRBV7-2; CDR3aa: CASSLGVSGGDNEQFF
v_gene: TRBV7-9; CDR3aa: CASSPRQGGGNEQFF
v_gene: TRBV28; CDR3aa: CATHRALSYNEQFF
v_gene: TRBV5-5; CDR3aa: CASSLDRGGQPQHF
v_gene: TRBV28; CDR3aa: CASGTANTGELFF
v_gene: TRBV11-2; CDR3aa: CASSLVAGTYEQYF
v_gene: TRBV12-3/TRBV12-4; CDR3aa: CASSLTGGHEQYF
v_gene: TRBV6-6; CDR3aa: CASRTDRGIYNSPLHF
v_gene: TRBV24-1; CDR3aa: CATSDFTKNTGELFF